A single sample gave rise to the 24 T cell receptor beta chains below, sequenced in a study of shared T cell receptors in the human thymus. The assay was immunoSEQ multiplex PCR, and TCRdb's table has in-frame clones only and misses some. This sample has hundreds of thousands of clones, with roughly 85% found just once. These same data were also listed under a study on human thymus T cells.

Sequenced sample: thymocytes. All receptors come from a girl under three years old with a congenital heart defect.

This rearrangement joins TRBV5-7 to TRBJ1-1; 7 bases fit TRBD1. TRBV5-7 is an ORF for which the function is uncertain. J gave up 0 bases and V 4 bases, and 3 bases lay outside the gene matches. The CDR3 is 14 residues long. This CDR3 reads CASSLTGMNTEAFF. The CDR3 DNA reads as TGTGCCAGCAGCCTGACAGGGATGAACACTGAAGCTTTCTTT.

This clone has just a few counts. The V gene is TRBV11-3, the J gene TRBJ1-1; D gene ambiguous. The ends were cut back, 1 base at V and 4 bases at J, with 13 bases in the middle. The germline gives CDR1 SGHNT, CDR2 YENEEA. CDR3 length: 15 residues. CDR3 sequence: CASSLVKEGSTEAFF. The CDR3 nucleotides are TGTGCCAGCAGCTTAGTTAAGGAAGGGAGCACTGAAGCTTTCTTT.

The chain carries TRBV29-1 and TRBJ1-1; D may be TRBD1 (6 bases). V lost 7 bases and J lost 5, with 32 bases in between. Germline V lookup: CDR1 SQVTM, CDR2 ANQGSEA. This CDR3 spans 18 amino acids. The CDR3 sequence: CSARLLGGGEGTRTEAFF. The CDR3 region has the DNA TGCAGCGCTAGACTCCTTGGGGGGGGCGAGGGGACGAGGACTGAAGCTTTCTTT. Full variable domain (missing parts from reference TRBV29-1 and TRBJ1-1): SAVISQKPSRDICQRGTSLTIQCQVDSQVTMMFWYRQQPGQSLTLIATANQGSEATYESGFVIDKFPISRPNLTFSTLTVSNMSPEDSSIYLCSARLLGGGEGTRTEAFFGQGTRLTVV.

The chain carries TRBV28 and TRBJ2-3; D might be TRBD2 (6 bases). Between the trimmed V and J ends, which lost 2 bases and 3 bases, there was a span of 9 bases. The germline CDR1 and CDR2 sequences are MDHEN and SYDVKM. This CDR3 has 14 residues. CDR3 region: CASSLQRVTDTQYF. In nucleotides, the CDR3 is TGTGCCAGCAGTTTACAGCGGGTGACAGATACGCAGTATTTT.

This chain connects TRBV5-1 to TRBJ2-2; TRBD1 matches 7 bases. The CDR3 consists of 21 residues. V trimming: 5 bases; J trimming: 6 bases; junction bases outside the gene matches: 28. The V gene's germline CDR1 is SGHRS and CDR2 YFSETQ. DNA for the CDR3: TGCGCCAGCAGTTTCTATCCCCGGGACAGCCCACCTCAGTGGATTGCCGGGGAGCTGTTTTTT. It is translated as CASSFYPRDSPPQWIAGELFF.

The genes are TRBV6-1 and TRBJ2-3; 7 nucleotides match TRBD1. CDR3 size: 12 residues. V lost 6 bases and J lost 10; bases outside the gene matches: 7. CDR1 MNHNS and CDR2 SASEGT come from the germline V gene. CDR3 DNA sequence: TGTGCCAGCAGGTACACAGGGGCGCCGCAGTATTTT. Encoded protein: CASRYTGAPQYF.

The rearrangement joins TRBV6-7 to TRBJ2-2; TRBD1 agrees at 8 bases. TRBV6-7 is annotated as an ORF whose role is uncertain. CDR3 size: 14 residues. V was pared by 5 bases and J by 6 bases, with 5 bases of the junction left unmatched. DNA for the CDR3: TGTGCCAGCAGTAACGACAGGGGTCCCGGGGAGCTGTTTTTT. Its translation: CASSNDRGPGELFF.

J is TRBJ1-1 and V is TRBV27; D gene ambiguous. Germline V gene lookup returns CDR1 MNHEY and CDR2 SMNVEV (reference sequence). The CDR3 loop spans 15 amino acids. The V end was cut by 3 bases, the J end by 1 base, with 12 bases between. This CDR3 is CASSFQGGSNTEAFF. The CDR3, as DNA: TGTGCCAGCAGTTTCCAAGGAGGGTCGAACACTGAAGCTTTCTTT.

This clone occurred a few times. The chain uses TRBV4-1 and TRBJ2-2; TRBD2 agrees at 9 bases. Germline loops: CDR1 MGHRA, CDR2 YSYEKL. The CDR3 is made up of 17 amino acids. V shed 1 base, J shed 5 bases, and the junction held 8 bases outside the gene matches. The CDR3 nucleotides are TGCGCCAGCAGCCAAGGGTTCCTAGCGGGAACGACCGGGGAGCTGTTTTTT. It is translated as CASSQGFLAGTTGELFF.

The chain recombines TRBV28 with TRBJ1-1; 7 nucleotides align to TRBD1. Germline CDR1 is MDHEN and CDR2 is SYDVKM. V gave up 3 bases and J gave up 7 bases; unmatched junction bases: 8. The CDR3 runs 14 residues. The CDR3 spells CASSLADRPYEAFF. CDR3 nucleotide sequence: TGTGCCAGCAGTTTGGCGGACAGGCCCTATGAAGCTTTCTTT.

The rearrangement joins TRBV30 to TRBJ1-2; TRBD1 aligns across 9 bases. This CDR3 is built from 17 residues. V lost 0 bases to trimming and J lost 3 bases; unmatched junction nucleotides: 11. Germline lookup yields CDR1 GTSNPN and CDR2 SVGIG (reference sequence). CDR3 in DNA: TGTGCCTGGAGTGTTAGAGAGGACAGGGGTCAGGACTATGGCTACACCTTC. As protein: CAWSVREDRGQDYGYTF.

This rearrangement joins TRBV7-9 to TRBJ2-5, with 8 bases matching TRBD2. The V gene end was trimmed by 1 base and the J gene end by 1 base; junction bases not matched to a gene: 11. The length of the CDR3 is 18 residues. From germline, CDR1 is SEHNR and CDR2 FQNEAQ (reference sequence). The CDR3 protein is CASSLVGTSPLGQETQYF. In DNA, the CDR3 is TGTGCCAGCAGCTTAGTTGGGACTAGTCCCCTTGGCCAAGAGACCCAGTACTTC.

This clone has just a few counts. This chain uses TRBV14 with TRBJ2-7; 10 bases agree with TRBD1. The CDR3 sequence is 14 residues long. The V gene end was trimmed by 4 bases and the J gene end by 9 bases; junction bases not matched to a gene: 9. Germline loops: CDR1 SGHDN, CDR2 FVKESK. CDR3 bases: TGTGCCAGCAGCCCCCCGCGACAGGGGGCTGGGCAGTACTTC. It encodes CASSPPRQGAGQYF.

Concerning this clone itself: At one of its ends the junction is not consistent with the germline gene, which may arise from a read error. The same CDR3 can be traced to other DNA sequences in this sample. The rearrangement uses TRBV7-2 and TRBJ1-6; a possible D gene is TRBD1 (5 bases). Germline CDR1 reads SGHTA; CDR2 reads FQGNSA. There are 15 residues in the CDR3. In nucleotides, the CDR3 is TGTGCCAGCAGCCCAATGGGGCACTATAATTCCCCCCTCCACTTT. The encoded protein is CASSPMGHYNSPLHF. Based on the CDR3 plus reference TRBV7-2 and TRBJ1-6, the full variable domain is GAGVSQSPSNKVTEKGKDVELRCDPISGHTALYWYRQSLGQGLEFLIYFQGNSAPDKSGLPSDRFSAERTGGSVSTLTIQRTQQEDSAVYLCASSPMGHYNSPLHFGNGTRLTVT.

V usage is TRBV5-6 and J usage is TRBJ1-1; tentatively, D is TRBD1 (5 bases). The CDR3 extends over 13 amino acids. Trimming cost V 7 bases and J 2 bases, with 12 bases left between them. In germline, CDR1 is SGHDT, CDR2 YYEEEE. DNA of the CDR3: TGTGCCAGCGATTCGACAGTTAACACTGAAGCTTTCTTT. Residues: CASDSTVNTEAFF.

In its sample, this clone was seen once. The chain carries TRBV5-8 and TRBJ1-2; the D gene is possibly TRBD1 (5 bases). This CDR3 has 11 amino acids. Germline V gene sequence: CDR1 SGHTS, CDR2 YDEGEE. The V and J ends lost 2 bases and 8 bases respectively, with 7 bases between them. CDR3 in amino acids: CASSFGGGYTF. The DNA for the CDR3 is TGTGCCAGCAGCTTCGGGGGGGGCTACACCTTC.

This clone showed up just once. V usage is TRBV6-5 and J usage is TRBJ2-7; 15 bases map to TRBD2. V lost 3 bases, J lost 8 bases, and 8 bases stayed unmatched. The CDR3 covers 16 residues. Per germline, CDR1 MNHEY and CDR2 SVGAGI. CDR3 in amino acids: CASSYFGLAGGVKQYF. Here the CDR3 DNA reads TGTGCCAGCAGTTATTTTGGACTAGCGGGGGGGGTAAAGCAGTACTTC.

This chain links TRBV11-2 with TRBJ2-3; D perhaps matches TRBD2 (5 bases). V was cut by 4 bases and J by 5 bases, with 16 bases left in between. CDR3 length equals 15 residues. Germline V lookup: CDR1 SGHAT, CDR2 FQNNGV. This chain's CDR3 is CASSSIGVVVDTQYF. For the CDR3, the DNA is TGTGCCAGCAGCTCTATCGGGGTAGTGGTAGATACGCAGTATTTT.

CDR3 in amino acids: CASSFDDNSYEQYF. Here the CDR3 DNA reads TGTGCCAGCAGCTTCGACGACAACTCCTACGAGCAGTACTTC. The chain combines TRBV7-2 with TRBJ2-7; D gene unclear. The V gene's germline CDR1 is SGHTA and CDR2 FQGNSA. Between the trimmed V and J ends, which lost 3 bases and 0 bases, there was a span of 9 bases. This CDR3 is 14 amino acids long.

The chain joins TRBV7-9 to TRBJ1-4; unclear D gene. Trimming removed 5 bases at V and 6 bases at J, with 16 bases between. Per germline, CDR1 SEHNR and CDR2 FQNEAQ (reference sequence). This CDR3 spans 15 amino acids. CDR3 region: CASSDSSRDDEKLFF. The CDR3, as DNA: TGTGCCAGCAGCGACTCGTCCAGAGACGATGAAAAACTGTTTTTT.

The table lists this clone with a few counts. The chain uses TRBV19 and TRBJ1-5, with D unclear. This CDR3 has 16 amino acids. CDR1 is LNHDA and CDR2 is SQIVND in the germline V gene (reference sequence). Trimming took off 3 bases at V and 3 bases at J, with 15 bases between the two ends. CDR3 region: CASSIRGRLDNQPQHF. CDR3 nucleotide sequence: TGTGCCAGTAGTATCCGGGGTAGGTTAGACAATCAGCCCCAGCATTTT. Variable domain in full (rest from reference TRBV19 and TRBJ1-5): DGGITQSPKYLFRKEGQNVTLSCEQNLNHDAMYWYRQDPGQGLRLIYYSQIVNDFQKGDIAEGYSVSREKKESFPLTVTSAQKNPTAFYLCASSIRGRLDNQPQHFGDGTRLSIL.

The V call is TRBV5-1, the J call TRBJ1-1; D remains unclear. V was pared by 4 bases and J by 3 bases, with 10 bases between. Per germline, CDR1 SGHRS and CDR2 YFSETQ. CDR3 length: 13 amino acids. This CDR3 is CASSPDADTEAFF. The CDR3 DNA is TGCGCCAGCAGCCCCGACGCGGACACTGAAGCTTTCTTT.

J is TRBJ2-1 and V is TRBV10-3; D possibly corresponds to TRBD2 (5 bases). Per germline, CDR1 ENHRY and CDR2 SYGVKD. This CDR3 contains 13 residues. Trimming took off 6 bases at V and 8 bases at J, with 14 bases between the two ends. For the CDR3, the DNA is TGTGCCATCAGCGGACTGGGTGGACATGAGCAGTTCTTC. Translating gives CAISGLGGHEQFF.

The chain has TRBV11-2 and TRBJ2-5; D not certain. The CDR3 spans 12 residues. V lost 3 bases, J lost 3 bases, and 5 bases lay in between. Germline-derived CDR1 and CDR2 are SGHAT and FQNNGV. CDR3: CASSLTEETQYF. For the CDR3, the DNA is TGTGCCAGCAGCTTGACTGAAGAGACCCAGTACTTC.